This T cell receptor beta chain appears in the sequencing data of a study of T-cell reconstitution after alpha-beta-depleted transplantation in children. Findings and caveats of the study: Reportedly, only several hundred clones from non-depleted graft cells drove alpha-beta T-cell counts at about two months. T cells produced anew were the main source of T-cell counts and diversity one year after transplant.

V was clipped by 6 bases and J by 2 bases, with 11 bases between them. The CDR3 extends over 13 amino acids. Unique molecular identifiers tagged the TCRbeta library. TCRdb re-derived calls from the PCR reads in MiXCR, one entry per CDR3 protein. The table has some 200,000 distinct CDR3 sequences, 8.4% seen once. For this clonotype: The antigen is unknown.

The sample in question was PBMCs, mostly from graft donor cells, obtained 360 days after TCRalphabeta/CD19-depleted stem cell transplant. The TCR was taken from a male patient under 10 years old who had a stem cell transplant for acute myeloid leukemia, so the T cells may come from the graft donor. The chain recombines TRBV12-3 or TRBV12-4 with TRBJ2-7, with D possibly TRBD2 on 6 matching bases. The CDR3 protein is CASSVGRPYEQYF. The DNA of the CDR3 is TGTGCCAGCAGCGTAGGGAGGCCCTACGAGCAGTACTTC.